This T cell receptor (beta chain) was documented in a study of beta chain features in type 1 diabetes. Study in general: Summed over all samples, the examined sorted cells came to roughly 110,000,000. Study results and caveats: In these data, an HLA type influence on TCRB rearrangement remained unresolved. Fewer insertions but more deletions were seen at VDJ junctions in type 1 diabetes patients.

Of the isolated RNA, all was reverse transcribed, and so the sequenced material was expressed TCRB transcripts. TCRdb keeps only in-frame clones here, not all; method: immunoSEQ multiplex PCR. The data show 850,000 to 900,000 clones, 15% to 20% seen once. Germline V CDR1 and CDR2: MDHEN, SYDVKM. The CDR3 loop spans 12 amino acids. V was trimmed by 5 bases and J by 7 bases, leaving 8 bases between them. One heparinised blood draw averaging roughly 120 mL was given by each donor. This clone has more than one count but fewer than ten. Its matching antigen is unknown. Sample: naive CD4+ T cells from blood. The rearrangement joins TRBV28 to TRBJ1-4; D gene ambiguous. This TCR derives from a woman younger than 30 in good health. The CDR3 DNA reads as TGTGCCAGCAGTGATACCGTTGAAAAACTGTTTTTT. Translation: CASSDTVEKLFF.